A single sample is the source of the 17 T cell receptor beta chains below, sequenced in a study of blood T cells in healthy people across ages. Together with a sample-barcoded 5' primer, a J-beta primer mix was included in a second PCR lasting roughly 6 to 12 cycles. A single record per CDR3 protein comes from TCRdb applying MiXCR to the 5' RACE reads. The top ten clones hold 15% to 20% of a sample with roughly 900,000 distinct CDR3 sequences, around 28% of them seen once. What was sequenced was blood. The receptors derive from a woman over 75 in good health.

Points on this clonotype: Just one base apart from a much larger clone, this may be a read error. This rearrangement joins TRBV29-1 to TRBJ2-2; TRBD2 is a possible D gene (6 bases). In germline, CDR1 is SQVTM, CDR2 ANQGSEA. Trimming left V 3 bases short and J 1 base short, with 6 bases between. This CDR3 spans 13 amino acids. The CDR3 loop is CSVDGGNTGELFF. CDR3 DNA: TGCAGCGTTGACGGGGGGAACACCGGGGAGCTGTTTTTT.

The chain employs TRBV12-3 or TRBV12-4 and TRBJ1-1; unclear D gene. The CDR3 runs to 15 residues. Trimming took off 3 bases at V and 1 base at J, with 12 bases between the two ends. The CDR3 region has the DNA TGTGCCAGCAGTTTCTCCCCACCGACGAACACTGAAGCTTTCTTT. Translating it yields CASSFSPPTNTEAFF.

This clonotype was detected ten times or more. The gene calls are TRBV14 and TRBJ2-1; TRBD1 is a possible D gene (5 bases). The CDR3 contains 13 residues. With 8 bases removed from V and 6 bases from J, the gap between germline ends came to 14 bases. From germline, CDR1 is SGHDN and CDR2 FVKESK. The CDR3 DNA reads as TGTGCCAGCGCCCAGGGAAACTTCAATGAGCAGTTCTTC. This translates into CASAQGNFNEQFF.

The chain carries TRBV7-2 and TRBJ2-1; D not certain. Trimming left V 5 bases short and J 9 bases short, with 17 bases between. The germline V gene has CDR1 SGHTA and CDR2 FQGNSA. The CDR3 covers 14 residues. CDR3 in DNA: TGTGCCAGCAGCGACGGTTGGGGATTGGGTGAGCAGTTCTTC. Its translation is CASSDGWGLGEQFF.

This clonotype was observed at least ten times. This chain connects TRBV6-1 to TRBJ1-6, with D hard to call. This CDR3 has 16 amino acids. Germline CDR1 is MNHNS and CDR2 is SASEGT. Trimming removed 6 bases from V and 8 bases from J, with 20 bases in between. The CDR3 sequence is CASSTYLVRGDSPLHF. As DNA, the CDR3 is TGTGCCAGCAGCACATATCTTGTTCGTGGCGATTCACCCCTCCACTTT.

This clonotype was counted at least ten times. V is TRBV6-5 and J is TRBJ2-7, with D tentatively TRBD2 (5 bases). V was cut by 4 bases and J by 2 bases, with 15 bases left in between. The germline gives CDR1 MNHEY, CDR2 SVGAGI. This CDR3 comprises 15 residues. The CDR3 DNA sequence: TGTGCCAGCAGTTCCGGGTCCGGAGGTGCCTACGAGCAGTACTTC. Translating gives CASSSGSGGAYEQYF.

This clonotype appeared a few times. This sequence joins TRBV5-1 and TRBJ1-1; unclear D gene. CDR1 SGHRS and CDR2 YFSETQ come from the germline V gene. The CDR3 totals 14 residues. V was cut by 1 base and J by 0 bases, with 7 bases left in between. The CDR3 is CASSLNSMNTEAFF. CDR3 nucleotide sequence: TGCGCCAGCAGCTTGAATTCAATGAACACTGAAGCTTTCTTT.

The V and J genes are TRBV7-9 and TRBJ1-1; a possible D gene is TRBD1 (5 bases). The V gene lost 0 bases and the J gene lost 3 bases, with 11 bases spanning the gap. The CDR3 is made up of 15 amino acids. The V gene's germline CDR1 is SEHNR and CDR2 FQNEAQ (reference sequence). CDR3 protein: CASSLAGEGDTEAFF. The CDR3 DNA reads TGTGCCAGCAGCTTAGCGGGGGAGGGCGACACTGAAGCTTTCTTT. Full variable domain (rest looked up from reference TRBV7-9 and TRBJ1-1): DTGVSQNPRHKITKRGQNVTFRCDPISEHNRLYWYRQTLGQGPEFLTYFQNEAQLEKSRLLSDRFSAERPKGSFSTLEIQRTEQGDSAMYLCASSLAGEGDTEAFFGQGTRLTVV.

V usage is TRBV10-3 and J usage is TRBJ2-5; 9 positions agree with TRBD1. Near its end, the DNA agrees better with TRBJ2-7, so the J call may be wrong. The CDR3 is 13 amino acids. Germline lookup yields CDR1 ENHRY and CDR2 SYGVKD. This CDR3 is CATTGTGSSEQYF. The CDR3 bases are TGTGCCACAACCGGGACAGGGTCTTCCGAGCAGTACTTC.

This clonotype was recorded at least ten times. This chain uses TRBV6-5 with TRBJ2-7, with D perhaps TRBD2 (7 bases). This CDR3 is 14 amino acids long. V was shortened by 2 bases and J by 3 bases, with 11 bases between the two germline ends. The germline gives CDR1 MNHEY, CDR2 SVGAGI. Here the CDR3 reads CASSYARGGYEQYF. CDR3 in DNA: TGTGCCAGCAGTTACGCAAGGGGGGGCTACGAGCAGTACTTC.

The chain carries TRBV11-2 and TRBJ2-1; D remains unclear. This CDR3 spans 15 amino acids. V was pared by 5 bases and J by 5 bases, with 16 bases between. The germline gives CDR1 SGHAT, CDR2 FQNNGV. The CDR3 loop reads CASSRSGPENNEQFF. Here the CDR3 DNA reads TGTGCCAGCAGCCGATCTGGGCCAGAGAACAATGAGCAGTTCTTC.

This clonotype has a count of ten or more. The V gene is TRBV5-1, the J gene TRBJ2-5; the D is unclear. Germline V gene sequence: CDR1 SGHRS, CDR2 YFSETQ. The CDR3 consists of 13 residues. V lost 5 bases, J lost 4 bases, and 12 bases lay in between. For the CDR3, the DNA is TGCGCCAGCAGAGGATGGGTAGGAGAGACCCAGTACTTC. Amino acids: CASRGWVGETQYF.

This clonotype showed up many times. In DNA form, the CDR3 reads TGTGCCAGCAAACAGACCCGGTACGAGCAGTACTTC. It yields the protein CASKQTRYEQYF. The rearrangement joins TRBV2 to TRBJ2-7, with no clear D. V was clipped by 7 bases and J by 4 bases, with 11 bases between them. Germline V lookup: CDR1 SNHLY, CDR2 FYNNEI. This CDR3 spans 12 amino acids.

Ten or more counts support this clonotype. The chain has TRBV6-6 and TRBJ2-7, with TRBD1 as a possible D gene (5 bases). Trimming shortened V by 7 bases and J by 3 bases, and 13 bases separated the two germline ends. The germline V gene encodes CDR1 MNHNY and CDR2 SVGAGI (reference sequence). The CDR3 covers 13 residues. Written as DNA, the CDR3 is TGTGCCAGCAAGACAGCCGACCTCTACGAGCAGTACTTC. It encodes CASKTADLYEQYF.

This CDR3 reads CAITTQGAGGYTF. The CDR3 region has the DNA TGTGCCATCACCACACAGGGGGCTGGCGGCTACACCTTC. The chain has TRBV10-3 and TRBJ1-2; 9 bases line up with TRBD1. In germline, CDR1 is ENHRY, CDR2 SYGVKD. J lost 8 bases, V lost 7 bases, and 8 bases had no gene match. The CDR3 extends over 13 amino acids.

The rearrangement links TRBV6-2 or TRBV6-3 to TRBJ2-7, with D unresolved. V lost 6 bases to trimming and J lost 1 base, with 13 bases between them. Germline V gives CDR1 MNHEY, CDR2 SVGEGT. The CDR3 is made up of 14 amino acids. The CDR3 sequence: CASSFPEQSYEQYF. CDR3 in DNA: TGTGCCAGCAGCTTCCCCGAGCAGTCCTACGAGCAGTACTTC.

This clonotype has a handful of counts. The chain is built from TRBV10-3 and TRBJ1-4, with D possibly matching TRBD1 (6 bases). There are 15 residues in the CDR3. Trimming took 0 bases from V and 6 from J, leaving 11 bases between them. The germline CDR1 and CDR2 sequences are ENHRY and SYGVKD. As DNA, the CDR3 is TGTGCCATCAGTGAGTCGAACAGGGAGGATGAAAAACTGTTTTTT. Encoded protein: CAISESNREDEKLFF.